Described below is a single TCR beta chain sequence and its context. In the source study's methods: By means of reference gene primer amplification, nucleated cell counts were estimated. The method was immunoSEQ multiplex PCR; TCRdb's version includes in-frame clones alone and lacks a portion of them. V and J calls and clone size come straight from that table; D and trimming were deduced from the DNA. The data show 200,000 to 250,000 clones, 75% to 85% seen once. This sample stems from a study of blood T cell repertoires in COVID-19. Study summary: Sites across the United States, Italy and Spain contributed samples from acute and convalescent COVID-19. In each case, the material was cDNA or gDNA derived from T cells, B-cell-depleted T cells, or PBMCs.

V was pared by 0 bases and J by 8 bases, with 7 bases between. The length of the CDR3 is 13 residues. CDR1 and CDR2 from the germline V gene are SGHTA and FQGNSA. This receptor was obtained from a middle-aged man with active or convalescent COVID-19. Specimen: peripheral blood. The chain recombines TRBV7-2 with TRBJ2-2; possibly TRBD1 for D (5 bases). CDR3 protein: CASSLARGGELFF. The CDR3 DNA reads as TGTGCCAGCAGCTTAGCTAGGGGTGGGGAGCTGTTTTTT.